This record covers a single T cell receptor beta chain. Its antigen remains undetermined. No much larger clonotype is one base removed from it; base qualities were not supplied. This sample was included in a study of T cells in Graves' hyperthyroidism and ophthalmopathy (dated by TCRdb to about 2019). In terms of the full investigation: Peripheral blood samples were taken at initial diagnosis, before any treatment was given. The study also compared thyroid tissue and blood T-cell repertoires from 5 to 7 Graves' hyperthyroidism patients. TCR V-J signatures able to tell the groups apart were searched for in a discovery cohort of 90 to 100 patients, of whom more than 40 had Graves' ophthalmopathy and roughly 58 had stable Graves' hyperthyroidism. Once sampling was done, hyperthyroidism patients were given methimazole at a starting dose of 30 mg daily, whereas ophthalmopathy patients were given high-dose intravenous methylprednisolone. The 90 or so discovery patients were randomly split 7:3 into training and test sets. An independent validation cohort of some 18 hyperthyroidism patients and more than 15 patients who later progressed to ophthalmopathy tested prospective prediction of ophthalmopathy. According to the paper, TCR Vbeta CDR3 sequencing was carried out on 135 peripheral blood samples, which came from under 50 ophthalmopathy, 70 to 80 hyperthyroidism and roughly 17 progressor patients. General study outcomes and caveats: No statistical method was used to set the sample size in advance, and investigators knew the group allocation. Most expanded thyroid clonotypes (frequency above 0.001) were also found in blood, which suggests that blood repertoires may mirror thyroid immune responses. During validation, the model predicted progression to ophthalmopathy a median of about 6.5 months ahead of onset, with more than 60% sensitivity and almost 75% specificity. A model built on a 13 V-J signature distinguished ophthalmopathy from stable hyperthyroidism, reaching 87.88% sensitivity and under 84% specificity in cross-validation and 80%/75% in testing.

The TCR beta CDR3 regions were amplified from RNA transcripts. The TCR CDR3 was subjected to a first round of RT-PCR using the HTBI primer set and the Qiagen OneStep RT-PCR kit. A second multiplex PCR round built the libraries, followed by size selection and purification. Libraries were sequenced paired-end with 100 bp reads on an Illumina HiSeq2000. Per the original workflow: SOAPnuke was used to process the raw data, throwing out any read that contained adapters or uncalled bases, had a mean Phred below 15, or lacked an exact constant-primer or identifier match. High-quality paired reads were merged using COPE v1.2.5, and each unique nucleotide sequence was defined as a clonotype. Clonotypes were aligned to IMGT TRBV, TRBD and TRBJ reference segments using MiTCR v1.1. The analysis included only V-J combinations with a frequency above 0.0001, which together covered 99.2% of the repertoires. A TCS score was defined as the ratio of F50 (clonal expansion) to E x V (chaos), with BLOSUM62-based TCRdist applied between CDR3 peptides within each V-J. Welch's t-statistics and random forest reduced several hundred V-J features to 13, which were used in a naive Bayes classifier (R e1071). Thyroid-blood repertoire similarity was quantified with the Morisita-Horn index. The public reads were reprocessed in TCRdb via fastp at Q25 and MiXCR, keeping in-frame beta chains. Rows with a matching CDR3 protein are joined into one entry that keeps the most common DNA and genes. These V and J calls rely on TCRdb rather than the paper's analysis. Across this sample there are around 700,000 distinct CDR3 sequences, with around a third seen only once. The top ten constitute roughly 30% of the sample.

Graves' hyperthyroidism was defined as stable when no progression to ophthalmopathy occurred over 18 months of follow-up. The hyperthyroidism patients were between 18 and 65 years old and newly diagnosed, with a disease duration of less than 2 months. Patients with uncontrolled infections, other autoimmune diseases, pregnancy or lactation were excluded. Diagnoses were established on the basis of clinical symptoms, serum thyroxine and TRAb, thyroid ultrasound, and orbital computed tomography. PBMCs were separated from roughly 10 ml of fresh peripheral blood using Ficoll-Paque density gradient centrifugation. Total RNA was extracted using Trizol reagent, and RNA quality was assessed on an Agilent 2100 Bioanalyzer. After removal of 1 base from V and 8 bases from J, the junction retains 14 bases not matched to a gene. Sequences LGHNT (CDR1) and FRNRAP (CDR2) are obtained from the germline V gene. Measured from the cysteine to the phenylalanine, the CDR3 is 17 residues long. The DNA shown is the 51-base CDR3, in frame from base 1.

The V gene is TRBV12-5 and the J gene is TRBJ1-2, with TRBD1 identical over 9 junction bases. Sequencing input: blood. This clonotype was sampled from a woman in her forties with Graves' hyperthyroidism. The nucleotides are TGTGCTAGTGGTTTGGGGACAGGGGAGGGCAATTTGCTCGGCTACACCTTC. It specifies CASGLGTGEGNLLGYTF.